Detailed here is one T cell receptor (beta chain). This clonotype appeared many times. Its antigen is unknown. Base qualities are not recorded, but no much larger clone differs from it by a single base. The library was generated by multiplex PCR. Sequencing relied on an Illumina HiSeq 4000. iRepertoire HTBI primers and Arm-PCR amplification of CDR3 regions were used to construct TCR beta libraries. Gel purification was performed on PCR products prior to sequencing. In the authors' own workflow: Across samples, 62 TRBV and 13 to 15 TRBJ segments were identified and used for gene usage analysis of CDR3 amino acid clonotypes. COPE and FqMerger were used to merge the filtered high-quality paired reads into contigs. BLAST was used to align contigs to the IMGT TRBV, TRBD and TRBJ reference genes, and CDR3 was defined following IMGT. Highly expanded clones were defined as clonotypes with a frequency above 0.1%. Repertoire diversity was measured by Shannon entropy, and V-J evenness by the Gini coefficient. Clonotypes shared by more than one individual were considered public. TCRdb reworked the public reads: Q25 trimming with fastp, MiXCR clone assembly, productive beta chains retained. Identical CDR3 proteins give one entry, which carries the most common genes and DNA. TCRdb, not the authors, supplied the V and J calls. The table for this sample lists about 540,000 distinct CDR3 sequences; about 13% of them were counted only once. The ten largest account for 10% of the sample.

These data belong to a study of regulatory T cells in long-lasting Graves disease listed by TCRdb under 2021. A note on the overall study: In the newly diagnosed Graves' disease group, patients had been taking antithyroid drugs for less than 3 months. Patients with persistent Graves' disease were compared with patients with newly diagnosed Graves' disease using TCR sequencing and RNA sequencing of peripheral blood. The study took place in China and was registered as a clinical trial. A total of about 33 samples underwent TCR sequencing, from 13 patients with persistent Graves' disease and approximately 20 patients with newly diagnosed Graves' disease. Results the study describes overall, beyond this receptor: A larger number of public clonotypes was shared among persistent patients (approximately 3,000) than among newly diagnosed patients (approximately 1,000). Only peripheral blood was studied, because thyroid tissue, the primary lesion, was inaccessible. Compared with newly diagnosed patients, persistent Graves' disease patients had lower TCR Shannon entropy and fewer highly expanded clones, which suggests clonal expansion. Persistent disease showed preferential use of TRBV28, TRBJ1-2 and TRBJ2-5, whereas newly diagnosed disease favored TRBV20-1 and TRBJ2-1. Sequencing and analysis were restricted to the TCR beta chain. The authors noted that the small sample size was a limitation that may lower accuracy.

The sample's time point label is to be understood as: newly diagnosed GD, antithyroid drugs for less than 3 months. For both TCR sequencing and RNA sequencing, RNA was extracted from PBMCs using TRIzol. The diagnosis of Graves' disease was made according to American Thyroid Association guidelines. The patients came from an endocrinology department in Xi'an, China. Each patient gave approximately 10 milliliters of peripheral blood, collected in an EDTA anticoagulant tube. Ficoll Paque Plus density gradient separation was used to isolate PBMCs, and no further T cell sorting was performed. RNA quality was checked with an Agilent 2100 Bioanalyzer and agarose gel, and concentration with a NanoDrop 2000. Trimming takes 0 bases off V and 4 bases off J; junction bases not matched to a gene: 2. The germline V gene specifies SGDLS as CDR1 and YYNGEE as CDR2. The CDR3 runs 14 amino acids, cysteine and phenylalanine included. Just CDR3 DNA is preserved here, 42 bases in frame from base 1.

This same sample was also taken into another study, of T cells in Graves' hyperthyroidism and ophthalmopathy. As noted in the second study: A patient counted as having stable Graves' hyperthyroidism if no progression to ophthalmopathy occurred over 18 months of follow-up. Hyperthyroidism patients were aged 18 to 65 years and newly diagnosed, with disease duration of less than 2 months. Exclusion was applied to patients with uncontrolled infections, other autoimmune diseases, pregnancy or lactation. Clinical symptoms, serum thyroxine and TRAb, thyroid ultrasound, and orbital computed tomography formed the basis for the diagnoses. The first round of RT-PCR for the TCR CDR3 was performed with the HTBI primer set and the Qiagen OneStep RT-PCR kit. Blood samples also contained most of the expanded thyroid clonotypes (frequency above 0.001), which suggests that blood repertoires may reflect thyroid immune responses. A model built on a 13 V-J signature distinguished ophthalmopathy from stable hyperthyroidism, reaching about 88% sensitivity and around 82% specificity in cross-validation and 80%/75% in testing. In validation, the model predicted progression to ophthalmopathy with around 71% sensitivity and about 72% specificity, a median of 6.5 months before onset. TCR V-J signatures able to tell the groups apart were searched for in a discovery cohort of more than 90 patients, of whom more than 40 had Graves' ophthalmopathy and 57 had stable Graves' hyperthyroidism. Prospective prediction of ophthalmopathy was tested in an independent validation cohort consisting of roughly 19 hyperthyroidism patients and about 17 patients who later progressed to ophthalmopathy. For training and testing, the 110 or so patients in the discovery cohort were randomly divided in a 7:3 ratio. The study also compared thyroid tissue and blood T-cell repertoires from roughly 6 Graves' hyperthyroidism patients. After sampling, hyperthyroidism patients received methimazole starting at 30 mg daily, and ophthalmopathy patients received high-dose intravenous methylprednisolone. Libraries were constructed in a second round of multiplex PCR, after which size selection and purification were carried out. Sequencing of the libraries was done on an Illumina HiSeq2000 using paired-end 100 bp reads. SOAPnuke was used to process the raw data, with reads discarded if the reads contained adapters or uncalled bases, had a mean Phred below 15, or lacked an exact constant-primer or identifier match. COPE v1.2.5 was used to merge the high-quality paired reads, and each unique nucleotide sequence was defined as a clonotype. MiTCR v1.1 was used to align the clonotypes against IMGT TRBV, TRBD and TRBJ reference segments. Analysis was restricted to V-J combinations with a frequency above 0.0001, which covered over 98% of repertoires. The TCS score was defined as the ratio of F50 (clonal expansion) to E x V (chaos), calculated using BLOSUM62-based TCRdist between CDR3 peptides within each V-J. Welch's t-statistics and random forest reduced roughly 500 V-J features to under 15, which were used in a naive Bayes classifier (R e1071). No statistical method was used to set the sample size in advance, and investigators knew the group allocation. According to the paper, TCR Vbeta CDR3 sequencing was carried out on 135 peripheral blood samples, which came from fewer than 50 ophthalmopathy, around 74 hyperthyroidism and approximately 17 progressor patients.

The receptor comes from a man aged 25-45 years with Graves disease. Donor details come from another sample of the same person, matched by shared clones. The sequencing used peripheral blood mononuclear cells (PBMCs), collected at new diagnosis, from a patient treated with antithyroid drugs. This chain joins TRBV9 to TRBJ2-7, with 9 middle bases fitting TRBD1. The DNA reads as follows: TGTGCCAGCAGCGTAGGGACAGGGGAATACGAGCAGTACTTC. Its protein is CASSVGTGEYEQYF.